This T cell receptor beta chain stems from a study of monozygotic twins with inflammatory bowel disease. General study points: Telling different T cell subtypes apart from each other was not possible. Twin pairs that were concordant did not differ from discordant pairs in repertoire similarity, possibly from limited power.

CDR3 length: 15 residues. Looked up from germline, CDR1 is MNHEY and CDR2 is SMNVEV (reference sequence). UMIs containing a 6-nucleotide sample barcode were added via template switching. From the 5' RACE reads, TCRdb lists one entry per CDR3 protein and no DNA. The sample table sets out around 380,000 distinct CDR3 sequences. A remark on this clonotype: Its antigen remains unknown.

Sequencing used blood. The chain joins TRBV27 to TRBJ2-1. The TCR originated in a human donor with ulcerative colitis or Crohn's disease, or a healthy co-twin of an affected twin (not recorded which). The CDR3 loop reads CASSLYADSWDEQFF.